These 9 T cell receptor beta chains came from one sample sequenced in a study of T-cell reconstitution after alpha-beta-depleted transplantation in children. During its preparation, the TCRbeta library received unique molecular identifiers. TCRdb called the PCR reads again in MiXCR, with one record for every CDR3 protein. Among more than 550,000 distinct CDR3 sequences listed, over 9.5% were seen once. This material consisted of PBMCs from the stem cell graft donor, taken from the stem cell graft. Source of these receptors: a human donor who donated a stem cell graft to a child with acute myeloid leukemia.

This chain links TRBV30 with TRBJ1-5; D not certain. Trimming shortened V by 2 bases and J by 7 bases, and 15 bases separated the two germline ends. Germline CDR1 reads GTSNPN; CDR2 reads SVGIG (reference sequence). This CDR3 spans 14 amino acids. CDR3 loop: CAWSPGSFGQPQHF. The CDR3 DNA reads TGTGCCTGGAGTCCAGGTAGCTTCGGGCAGCCCCAGCATTTT.

This clonotype has more than one count but fewer than ten. The germline gene is not matched at one end of the junction; a read error may be the cause. V usage is TRBV7-9 and J usage is TRBJ2-5; D is possibly TRBD2 (6 bases). Germline V lookup: CDR1 SEHNR, CDR2 FQNEAQ (reference sequence). The CDR3 is 13 amino acids. In DNA form, the CDR3 reads TGTGCCAGCAGCCCCACAAGGGACTCCTCCCCGCACTTC. Translating it yields CASSPTRDSSPHF.

V usage is TRBV9 and J usage is TRBJ2-4, with D perhaps matching TRBD2 (5 bases). The germline gives CDR1 SGDLS, CDR2 YYNGEE. The CDR3 spans 15 residues. Trimming took 0 bases from V and 1 from J, leaving 8 bases between them. The CDR3 loop is CASSVDGDAKNIQYF. The CDR3 region has the DNA TGTGCCAGCAGCGTAGACGGGGATGCCAAAAACATTCAGTACTTC. The whole variable domain, filled in from reference TRBV9 and TRBJ2-4, reads DSGVTQTPKHLITATGQRVTLRCSPRSGDLSVYWYQQSLDQGLQFLIQYYNGEERAKGNILERFSAQQFPDLHSELNLSSLELGDSALYFCASSVDGDAKNIQYFGAGTRLSVL.

The CDR3 is CASSQRGFTDTQYF. DNA for the CDR3: TGTGCCAGCAGCCAGCGGGGTTTCACAGATACGCAGTATTTT. This chain connects TRBV3-1 to TRBJ2-3; perhaps TRBD2 as D (6 bases). Trimming took 3 bases from V and 2 from J, leaving 9 bases between them. Germline CDR1 is LGHDT and CDR2 is YNNKEL (reference sequence). This CDR3 contains 14 residues.

To note about this clonotype: It may be a read error: a sequence one base away is much more abundant. This chain uses TRBV29-1 with TRBJ1-3; possibly TRBD1 for D (5 bases). CDR3 size: 13 residues. Looked up from germline, CDR1 is SQVTM and CDR2 is ANQGSEA. The CDR3 loop is CGVGREGGNTIYF. The CDR3 nucleotides read TGCGGCGTTGGCAGGGAGGGCGGAAACACCATATATTTT.

This clonotype was seen many times. The chain combines TRBV5-1 with TRBJ2-7; tentatively, D is TRBD1 (6 bases). The CDR3 is made up of 13 amino acids. The germline V gene has CDR1 SGHRS and CDR2 YFSETQ. With 8 bases removed from V and 0 bases from J, the gap between germline ends came to 12 bases. CDR3 DNA: TGCGCCAGTAGGCGACAGGACTCCTACGAGCAGTACTTC. It is translated as CASRRQDSYEQYF.

This sequence joins TRBV19 and TRBJ2-6; D is perhaps TRBD2 (5 bases). The CDR3 is 15 amino acids. The V end lost 3 bases, the J end lost 0 bases, and 6 bases lay between the germline ends. Germline-derived CDR1 and CDR2 are LNHDA and SQIVND (reference sequence). The CDR3 DNA follows: TGTGCCAGTAGTATCGAGGGCTCTGGGGCCAACGTCCTGACTTTC. Translation gives CASSIEGSGANVLTF.

The gene calls are TRBV2 and TRBJ1-4; D is possibly TRBD1 (6 bases). Germline V lookup: CDR1 SNHLY, CDR2 FYNNEI. This CDR3 is 14 amino acids long. V was clipped by 7 bases and J by 8 bases, with 17 bases between them. This CDR3 is CASKPDSRVEKLFF. The CDR3 DNA follows: TGTGCCAGCAAACCGGACAGTCGGGTCGAAAAACTGTTTTTT.

This clonotype was detected only a few times. The chain is built from TRBV12-3 or TRBV12-4 and TRBJ2-7, with D perhaps being TRBD1 or TRBD2 (5 bases each). CDR3 size: 15 residues. Deletions cut 5 bases from V and 4 bases from J, with 18 bases between. The CDR3 protein is CASSPDPGAEYEQYF. The CDR3 region has the DNA TGTGCCAGCAGTCCCGACCCCGGGGCGGAATACGAGCAGTACTTC.